The source of this T cell receptor (beta chain) is a study of blood T cell repertoires in COVID-19. Study in general: Sources were T cells, B-cell-depleted T cells, or PBMCs; the material itself was cDNA or gDNA.

Looked up from germline, CDR1 is KGHSH and CDR2 is LQKENI. With V trimmed by 3 bases and J by 8 bases, 5 bases remained unmatched. This CDR3 contains 14 residues. Living in under 30 US areas, the participants were between roughly 18 and 90 years of age. Self-reported history from a screening survey and questionnaire set each donor's cohort. This table comes from immunoSEQ multiplex PCR, and its TCRdb copy is limited to in-frame clones, with some not included. Of over 350,000 clones listed, approximately 90% are singletons. The chain combines TRBV18 with TRBJ1-3; 9 nucleotides agree with TRBD1. The sample consisted of PBMCs or T cells enriched from blood (not recorded which). This receptor was obtained from a woman aged 25-40 years with acute COVID-19. This CDR3 reads CASSPPGQGYTIYF. The CDR3 nucleotides are TGTGCCAGCTCACCTCCGGGACAGGGATACACCATATATTTT.